This T cell receptor beta chain came from a study of cytomegalovirus exposure and HLA in healthy donors. This CDR3 has 15 amino acids. Trimming removed 4 bases at V and 6 bases at J, with 19 bases between. Per the germline V gene, CDR1 is SGHDT and CDR2 is YYEEEE. Study conclusions and caveats: An analysis that was carried out later associated 15,000 to 20,000 TCR beta sequences with HLA alleles at 0.05 false discovery rate.

PCR employed 60 Vbeta and 13 Jbeta primers. TCRdb's table, derived via immunoSEQ multiplex PCR, lists solely in-frame clones and lacks some. There are more than 85,000 clones in the sample; 70% to 80% occur only once, and around 4.8% lies in the top ten. Of note for this clone: What it recognizes is unknown.

This TCR was recovered from a woman between 18 and 30 years old in good health and CMV-seropositive. The sequenced sample consisted of PBMCs. The V call is TRBV5-6, the J call TRBJ1-2, with D possibly matching TRBD1 (6 bases). The CDR3 is CASSQGSGVFDGYTF. The CDR3 nucleotides are TGTGCCAGCAGCCAGGGGTCCGGGGTGTTTGATGGCTACACCTTC.